Many counts were recorded for the clone carrying this T cell receptor beta chain. Its specificity is unknown. V was pared by 1 base and J by 4 bases, with 7 bases of the junction left unmatched. CDR1 is SGHTA, CDR2 FQGNSA, per germline. The CDR3 runs to 16 residues. This sample was taken from a study of human T cells and chemical hapten exposure. Study results and limitations: Once DPC sensitization occurred, TCRs above 1 in 1000 frequency showed no change. Controls had significantly fewer large CDR3 similarity clusters than were formed by expanded TCRs.

Regarding time point: patch test 1, 2 weeks after DPC sensitization. Regarding treatment: therapeutic diphenylcyclopropenone sensitization with weekly scalp DPC. Using its own MiXCR run on the RACE reads, TCRdb lists one record per CDR3 protein. The sample holds approximately 400,000 distinct CDR3 sequences, about 4.4% seen once. The sample here was whole blood, taken in connection with sensitization to the hapten diphenylcyclopropenone (DPC). The receptor was derived from a woman between 45 and 60 years old with alopecia areata. Some clones in this sample may be carry-over from other donors' samples. The chain couples TRBV7-2 to TRBJ2-3, with 8 bases lining up with TRBD2. The CDR3 DNA reads as TGTGCCAGCAGCTTAGAAGGACTAGCCCTACCAGATACGCAGTATTTT. Translating gives CASSLEGLALPDTQYF. The full variable domain, with the rest looked up from reference TRBV7-2 and TRBJ2-3, is GAGVSQSPSNKVTEKGKDVELRCDPISGHTALYWYRQSLGQGLEFLIYFQGNSAPDKSGLPSDRFSAERTGGSVSTLTIQRTQQEDSAVYLCASSLEGLALPDTQYFGPGTRLTVL.